This TCR beta chain was captured by sequencing in a study of CD8 T cells in Susac syndrome. CDR1 and CDR2 (germline): SGDLS, YYNGEE. Trimming cost V 0 bases and J 0 bases, with 10 bases left between them. This CDR3 contains 16 residues. RNA amounts of about 0.5 to 1 ug underwent reverse transcription with random hexamers. Via MiXCR, TCRdb re-called the immunoSEQ multiplex PCR reads, giving one row per CDR3 protein. There are around 300,000 distinct CDR3 sequences in the sample; around 85% occur only once, and approximately 0.2% lies in the top ten. CD8+ and CD4+ blood T cells underwent TCR beta sequencing.

This clonotype was sampled from a human donor with multiple sclerosis. Sequencing was performed on CD8+ T cells from PBMCs. V is TRBV9 and J is TRBJ1-3, with no clear D. The CDR3 nucleotides read TGTGCCAGCAGCGTAGAGCAGGAACCCTCTGGAAACACCATATATTTT. Its translation is CASSVEQEPSGNTIYF.